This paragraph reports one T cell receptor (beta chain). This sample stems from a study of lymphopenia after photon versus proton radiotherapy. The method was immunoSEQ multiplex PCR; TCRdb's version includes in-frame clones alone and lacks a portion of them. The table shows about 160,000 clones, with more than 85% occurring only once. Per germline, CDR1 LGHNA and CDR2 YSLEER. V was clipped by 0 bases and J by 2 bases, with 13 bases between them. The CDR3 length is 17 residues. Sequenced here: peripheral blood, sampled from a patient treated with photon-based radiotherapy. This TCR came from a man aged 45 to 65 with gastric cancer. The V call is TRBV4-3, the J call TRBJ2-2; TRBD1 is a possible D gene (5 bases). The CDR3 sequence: CASSQDHSGQNTGELFF. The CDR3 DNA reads TGCGCCAGCAGCCAAGATCATTCCGGACAAAACACCGGGGAGCTGTTTTTT.